The T cell receptor beta chain described here comes from a study of T cell changes during pregnancy in multiple sclerosis. The CDR3 extends over 17 amino acids. CDR1 is SGHTA and CDR2 is FQGNSA in the germline V gene. V dropped 1 base and J dropped 6 bases, with 19 bases sitting between them. Only one count was recorded for this clone. Method: immunoSEQ multiplex PCR; TCRdb's copy keeps in-frame clones and lacks some. The table lists more than 65,000 clones, just under 95% of them singletons. The TCR comes from a female donor with multiple sclerosis, enrolled in a pregnancy study. Sequencing used peripheral blood, obtained in the first trimester of pregnancy. The chain couples TRBV7-2 to TRBJ2-1; tentative D call: TRBD2 (6 bases). The CDR3 nucleotides read TGTGCCAGCAGCTTAGTATCCGGGGCGGGGACGGGCAATGAGCAGTTCTTC. It is translated as CASSLVSGAGTGNEQFF.